The 15 T cell receptor beta chains reported below all come from one sample, sequenced in a study of blood T cell repertoires in COVID-19. Clones were read by immunoSEQ multiplex PCR, and TCRdb kept only the in-frame ones, dropping some. The sample lists some 450,000 clones, roughly 90% occurring once. Sequences were obtained from peripheral blood. These receptors were obtained from a man younger than 30 with COVID-19, enrolled during active disease.

V gene TRBV18 combines with J gene TRBJ2-1; 7 nucleotides agree with TRBD2. Germline CDR1 and CDR2: KGHSH and LQKENI. After removal of 3 bases from V and 7 bases from J, the junction contained 15 bases not matched to a gene. The CDR3 is 17 residues long. The CDR3 nucleotides read TGTGCCAGCTCACCGTATAGTCCATCGGGAGGTCGGAATGAGCAGTTCTTC. This codes for CASSPYSPSGGRNEQFF.

The chain joins TRBV5-1 to TRBJ2-7, with 12 bases aligning to TRBD2. CDR1 and CDR2 (germline): SGHRS, YFSETQ. This CDR3 has 14 residues. Unmatched junction bases numbered 6, after V lost 5 bases and J lost 6 bases. In nucleotides, the CDR3 is TGCGCCAGCAGTGACAGACTAGCGGGGGTCGAGCAGTACTTC. This sequence encodes CASSDRLAGVEQYF.

This sequence joins TRBV5-4 and TRBJ2-3, with D possibly TRBD2 on 5 matching bases. CDR1 is SGHNT, CDR2 YYREEE, per germline (reference sequence). This CDR3 contains 15 residues. The V gene lost 4 bases and the J gene lost 2 bases, with 14 bases spanning the gap. This chain's CDR3 is CASSHSVSNTDTQYF. The DNA of the CDR3 is TGTGCCAGCAGCCATAGCGTTTCAAACACAGATACGCAGTATTTT.

Remarks on this clone: The same CDR3 arises from other DNA sequences in this sample as well. This rearrangement joins TRBV18 to TRBJ1-5; 8 bases are a match to TRBD1. The V gene's germline CDR1 is KGHSH and CDR2 LQKENI. V lost 5 bases and J lost 1; bases outside the gene matches: 1. The length of the CDR3 is 14 residues. CDR3 protein: CASSTGGSNQPQHF. The CDR3, as DNA: TGTGCCAGCTCAACAGGGGGGAGCAATCAGCCCCAGCATTTT.

This clone has a handful of counts. J is TRBJ2-7 and V is TRBV27; weak D call: TRBD1 (6 bases). The CDR3 extends over 13 amino acids. The V gene lost 3 bases and the J gene lost 6 bases, with 12 bases spanning the gap. Per the germline V gene, CDR1 is MNHEY and CDR2 is SMNVEV (reference sequence). The CDR3 spells CASSLLQGFEQYF. CDR3 in DNA: TGTGCCAGCAGTTTGCTACAGGGATTCGAGCAGTACTTC.

J is TRBJ2-7 and V is TRBV5-1; no clear D. The CDR3 contains 14 residues. Trimming removed 5 bases at V and 0 bases at J, with 12 bases between. Germline CDR1 SGHRS, CDR2 YFSETQ. The CDR3 is CASSEASSSYEQYF. CDR3 DNA sequence: TGCGCCAGCAGTGAAGCGTCAAGCTCCTACGAGCAGTACTTC.

The V and J genes are TRBV6-5 and TRBJ1-6, with D perhaps TRBD1 (6 bases). Germline CDR1 MNHEY, CDR2 SVGAGI. The CDR3 has 15 residues. Between the trimmed V and J ends, which lost 8 bases and 2 bases, there was a span of 13 bases. The chain's CDR3 is CASGLRTAYNSPLHF. CDR3 in DNA: TGTGCCAGCGGCCTAAGGACAGCCTATAATTCACCCCTCCACTTT.

The chain couples TRBV3-1 (or the pseudogene TRBV3-2) to TRBJ2-5; TRBD2 agrees at 7 bases. Germline V lookup: CDR1 LGHDT, CDR2 YNNKEL (reference sequence). The V and J ends lost 0 bases and 3 bases, in that order; junction bases with no gene match: 10. The CDR3 totals 17 residues. The CDR3 bases are TGTGCCAGCAGCCAAGATCTAGCCGATCTAGCGGAAGAGACCCAGTACTTC. This gives the protein CASSQDLADLAEETQYF.

The rearrangement links TRBV6-5 to TRBJ1-5, with D possibly being TRBD1 (6 bases). Germline-derived CDR1 and CDR2 are MNHEY and SVGAGI. V lost 6 bases and J lost 6, with 12 bases in between. This CDR3 region has 13 residues. This CDR3 reads CASSDRLAQPQHF. Written as DNA, the CDR3 is TGTGCCAGCAGCGACAGGTTGGCTCAGCCCCAGCATTTT.

This chain joins TRBV12-5 and TRBJ1-1; possibly TRBD1 for D (6 bases). The CDR3 length is 16 residues. V lost 0 bases, J lost 2 bases, and 13 bases lay in between. The germline CDR1 and CDR2 sequences are LGHNT and FRNRAP. CDR3 sequence (DNA): TGTGCTAGTGGTTTGGTACTGGGGGCGCAAAACACTGAAGCTTTCTTT. It yields the protein CASGLVLGAQNTEAFF.

V is TRBV5-8 and J is TRBJ2-4; D gene uncertain. The germline V gene encodes CDR1 SGHTS and CDR2 YDEGEE. The CDR3 contains 14 residues. V gave up 7 bases and J gave up 0 bases, with 11 bases separating them. Here the CDR3 reads CASARPGAKNIQYF. The CDR3 region has the DNA TGTGCCAGCGCCAGGCCAGGAGCCAAAAACATTCAGTACTTC. Complete variable domain (other parts from reference TRBV5-8 and TRBJ2-4): EAGVTQSPTHLIKTRGQQATLRCSPISGHTSVYWYQQALGLGLQFLLWYDEGEERNRGNFPPRFSGRQFPNYSSELNVNALELEDSALYLCASARPGAKNIQYFGAGTRLSVL.

Here the CDR3 DNA reads TGTGCCAGCAGCTTGTTATCGATAGCGGGAGGCGGCAATGAGCAGTTCTTC. It yields the protein CASSLLSIAGGGNEQFF. The gene calls are TRBV5-4 and TRBJ2-1; 10 positions match TRBD2. CDR1 and CDR2 (germline): SGHNT, YYREEE (reference sequence). The trim removed 1 base at V and 6 bases at J, leaving 10 bases unmatched. This CDR3 has 17 residues.

The rearrangement uses TRBV27 and TRBJ2-1; weak D call: TRBD1 (6 bases). Germline V gene lookup returns CDR1 MNHEY and CDR2 SMNVEV (reference sequence). The CDR3 has 14 residues. The germline V and J ends were trimmed by 8 bases and 4 bases, with 15 bases remaining between them. The CDR3 here is CASSDSRKYNEQFF. CDR3 nucleotide sequence: TGTGCCAGCTCGGACAGTCGGAAGTACAATGAGCAGTTCTTC.

The chain combines TRBV28 with TRBJ2-5; D is ambiguous. Per germline, CDR1 MDHEN and CDR2 SYDVKM. The CDR3 runs 12 residues. The ends were cut back, 6 bases at V and 2 bases at J, with 7 bases in the middle. The CDR3: CASRHLQETQYF. DNA for the CDR3: TGTGCCAGCAGACACCTTCAAGAGACCCAGTACTTC. The complete variable domain, with remaining parts taken from reference TRBV28 and TRBJ2-5, reads DVKVTQSSRYLVKRTGEKVFLECVQDMDHENMFWYRQDPGLGLRLIYFSYDVKMKEKGDIPEGYSVSREKKERFSLILESASTNQTSMYLCASRHLQETQYFGPGTRLLVL.

The genes are TRBV6-5 and TRBJ1-1; 7 bases map to TRBD1. V was pared by 2 bases and J by 5 bases, with 5 bases of the junction left unmatched. The germline CDR1 and CDR2 sequences are MNHEY and SVGAGI. The CDR3 is made up of 14 amino acids. CDR3 sequence reads: CASSYMTGTTEAFF. In DNA form, the CDR3 reads TGTGCCAGCAGTTACATGACAGGGACGACTGAAGCTTTCTTT.